This TCR beta chain was obtained from a study of T cell responses to AZD1222 COVID-19 vaccine. Whole-study findings and limits: Clonal diversity was possibly underestimated; the donors were predominantly white British and more often female. The span of vaccine-associated CD4 TCRs extended across spike, with dominance at 160-218 and 743-854. An increase in Spike-specific TCR breadth and depth was observed after two AZD1222 doses. Seropositive at baseline were only 5 to 7 AZD1222 recipients.

A remark on this clone: The antigen remains unidentified.

The table came from immunoSEQ multiplex PCR; TCRdb's copy has only in-frame clones and leaves some out. The sample carries 110,000 or so clones, roughly 87% recorded once. Sequencing was performed on peripheral blood, taken on day 0 of MenACWY control vaccination. The TCR comes from an adult in good health.

The CDR3 here is CAWSGNYEQYF. CDR3 coding DNA: TGTGCCTGGAGCGGGAACTACGAGCAGTACTTC. The chain recombines TRBV30 with TRBJ2-7, with D possibly being TRBD2 (5 bases). V was cut by 3 bases and J by 3 bases, with 6 bases left in between. Germline assignment: CDR1 GTSNPN and CDR2 SVGIG (reference sequence). CDR3 length: 11 amino acids.